One sample yielded the 26 T cell receptor beta chains listed below, sequenced in a study of cytomegalovirus exposure and HLA in healthy donors. The study ran its PCR with 60 Vbeta and 13 Jbeta primers. Some clones are missing from TCRdb's copy, which holds only in-frame ones; the method was immunoSEQ multiplex PCR. The profile shows 95,000 to 100,000 clones, around 85% of them singletons. Sequenced sample: PBMCs. The origin of the receptors is a man between 25 and 39 years old in good health and CMV-seronegative.

The chain couples TRBV10-3 to TRBJ1-4, with TRBD1 matching over 9 bases. The trim removed 10 bases at V and 6 bases at J, leaving 3 bases unmatched. Germline lookup yields CDR1 ENHRY and CDR2 SYGVKD. There are 12 residues in the CDR3. For the CDR3, the DNA is TGTGCCAGTCGACAGGGGGATGAAAAACTGTTTTTT. It yields the protein CASRQGDEKLFF.

This clone has more than one count but fewer than ten. The chain combines TRBV5-5 with TRBJ1-2, with D maybe TRBD1 (5 bases). The V gene lost 4 bases and the J gene lost 5 bases, with 12 bases spanning the gap. The V gene's germline CDR1 is SGHKS and CDR2 YYEKEE (reference sequence). This CDR3 has 13 residues. CDR3 amino acids: CASSPLGGYGYTF. The CDR3 DNA follows: TGTGCCAGCAGCCCACTTGGGGGGTATGGCTACACCTTC.

This sequence joins TRBV5-4 and TRBJ2-5; TRBD2 aligns across 7 bases. The CDR3 is made up of 16 amino acids. V lost 4 bases and J lost 5; bases outside the gene matches: 14. CDR1 and CDR2 from the germline V gene are SGHNT and YYREEE (reference sequence). CDR3 sequence (DNA): TGTGCCAGCAGCCGCTCATGGGCCACCGGGGGGGAGACCCAGTACTTC. Translating it yields CASSRSWATGGETQYF.

The chain recombines TRBV30 with TRBJ2-7; D possibly corresponds to TRBD1 (5 bases). The germline gives CDR1 GTSNPN, CDR2 SVGIG (reference sequence). V shed 7 bases and J shed 4 bases, with 11 bases lying between them. This CDR3 comprises 11 residues. In nucleotides, the CDR3 is TGTGCCTACAGACAGACATACGAGCAGTACTTC. Protein sequence: CAYRQTYEQYF.

The gene calls are TRBV6-1 and TRBJ2-7, with 8 bases identical to TRBD1. The CDR3 is made up of 13 amino acids. In germline, CDR1 is MNHNS, CDR2 SASEGT. Trimming cost V 6 bases and J 5 bases; bases outside gene matches: 6. In nucleotides, the CDR3 is TGTGCCAGCAGCCCCGGACAGGGAAACGAGCAGTACTTC. Its protein is CASSPGQGNEQYF.

The chain joins TRBV30 to TRBJ1-1; D unclear. Trimming took off 0 bases at V and 11 bases at J, with 13 bases between the two ends. The CDR3 has 12 residues. CDR1 and CDR2 (germline): GTSNPN, SVGIG (reference sequence). The CDR3 DNA reads as TGTGCCTGGAGTGTACAAGTTACCAGGGCTTTCTTT. Translating gives CAWSVQVTRAFF.

This clone has just one count. J is TRBJ1-5 and V is TRBV2, with D hard to call. Trimming took 5 bases from V and 3 from J, leaving 14 bases between them. The CDR3 is made up of 15 amino acids. Germline assignment: CDR1 SNHLY and CDR2 FYNNEI. The CDR3 region has the DNA TGTGCCAGCAGTCGGGAGAGTGGGAACAATCAGCCCCAGCATTTT. Translation: CASSRESGNNQPQHF.

The chain carries TRBV7-9 and TRBJ2-5; 7 bases agree with TRBD2. The CDR3 is 17 residues long. Looked up from germline, CDR1 is SEHNR and CDR2 is FQNEAQ (reference sequence). Trimming at V came to 0 bases and at J to 1 base, leaving 8 bases not matched to a gene. The CDR3 reads CASSLALGGSTQETQYF. The CDR3 DNA reads TGTGCCAGCAGCTTAGCTTTGGGCGGGAGCACCCAAGAGACCCAGTACTTC.

This chain connects TRBV6-5 to TRBJ1-5, with D hard to call. The CDR3 has 12 amino acids. Germline V gene data show CDR1 as MNHEY and CDR2 as SVGAGI. V was trimmed by 8 bases and J by 4 bases, leaving 9 bases between them. The CDR3 loop is CASRSGNQPQHF. CDR3 coding DNA: TGTGCCAGCCGCTCGGGGAATCAGCCCCAGCATTTT.

V gene TRBV10-3 combines with J gene TRBJ2-7; TRBD2 is a possible D gene (7 bases). Germline V lookup: CDR1 ENHRY, CDR2 SYGVKD. The CDR3 consists of 16 residues. V shed 6 bases and J shed 0 bases, with 18 bases lying between them. The CDR3 reads CAISGGPTATSYEQYF. The CDR3 DNA is TGTGCCATCAGCGGGGGGCCGACGGCCACCTCCTACGAGCAGTACTTC.

The V call is TRBV5-6, the J call TRBJ1-3; D possibly corresponds to TRBD1 (6 bases). V was trimmed by 2 bases and J by 8 bases, leaving 11 bases between them. The germline gives CDR1 SGHDT, CDR2 YYEEEE. This CDR3 contains 13 residues. The CDR3 nucleotides read TGTGCCAGCAGCTTCGTCCCAGGGGACACCATATATTTT. Encoded protein: CASSFVPGDTIYF.

The chain carries TRBV7-9 and TRBJ2-2; 10 bases are shared with TRBD2. The CDR3 has 14 residues. CDR1 and CDR2 (germline): SEHNR, FQNEAQ (reference sequence). Trimming at V came to 8 bases and at J to 6 bases, leaving 6 bases not matched to a gene. For the CDR3, the DNA is TGTGCCAGCGGCAGCGGGAGGGCCCCCGGGGAGCTGTTTTTT. Protein sequence: CASGSGRAPGELFF.

The chain uses TRBV10-3 and TRBJ1-6; 10 bases are shared with TRBD1. The V gene's germline CDR1 is ENHRY and CDR2 SYGVKD. The V gene end was trimmed by 7 bases and the J gene end by 5 bases; junction bases not matched to a gene: 5. The CDR3 has 15 amino acids. CDR3 nucleotide sequence: TGTGCCATCACCGCGGACAGGGGGAATAATTCACCCCTCCACTTT. Translation gives CAITADRGNNSPLHF.

The CDR3 DNA sequence: TGTGCCAGCAGTTCCGTCGCAACTAATGAAAAACTGTTTTTT. Translation gives CASSSVATNEKLFF. V and J are TRBV6-5 and TRBJ1-4; D call uncertain. CDR1 and CDR2 (germline): MNHEY, SVGAGI. The CDR3 is 14 residues long. Trimming removed 4 bases from V and 0 bases from J, with 6 bases in between.

The chain joins TRBV4-1 to TRBJ2-1, with 9 positions matching TRBD2. This CDR3 spans 16 amino acids. Germline CDR1 reads MGHRA; CDR2 reads YSYEKL. V gave up 4 bases and J gave up 8 bases; unmatched junction bases: 12. This CDR3 is CASSRPRKREADEQFF. CDR3 bases: TGCGCCAGCAGCCGGCCGCGAAAGCGGGAGGCCGATGAGCAGTTCTTC.

This clone was seen once. The chain joins TRBV19 to TRBJ2-3; tentative D call: TRBD1 (6 bases). V lost 3 bases and J 4 bases, leaving 14 bases between the germline ends. The CDR3 is made up of 15 amino acids. Germline V gene lookup returns CDR1 LNHDA and CDR2 SQIVND (reference sequence). The CDR3 sequence: CASSIRGRAADTQYF. The CDR3 DNA reads TGTGCCAGTAGTATCAGGGGCAGGGCGGCAGATACGCAGTATTTT.

The CDR3 loop is CASSQAGVGNQPQHF. CDR3 nucleotides: TGTGCCAGCAGCCAGGCAGGTGTTGGCAATCAGCCCCAGCATTTT. The chain is built from TRBV7-2 and TRBJ1-5, with no clear D. Germline-derived CDR1 and CDR2 are SGHTA and FQGNSA. With 5 bases removed from V and 2 bases from J, the gap between germline ends came to 13 bases. The CDR3 is 15 residues long.

This clone showed up just once. The chain joins TRBV11-3 to TRBJ2-2; perhaps TRBD1 as D (6 bases). The CDR3 runs to 14 residues. CDR1 and CDR2 (germline): SGHNT, YENEEA. V dropped 5 bases and J dropped 5 bases, with 12 bases sitting between them. In DNA form, the CDR3 reads TGTGCCAGCAGCCCCATAGGGGGTACCGGGGAGCTGTTTTTT. Amino acids: CASSPIGGTGELFF.

This clone was recorded once. The V gene is TRBV7-9, the J gene TRBJ1-2; TRBD1 matches 9 bases. The junction had 6 bases not matched to a gene; V was cut back by 2 bases and J by 8 bases. Germline CDR1 reads SEHNR; CDR2 reads FQNEAQ (reference sequence). This CDR3 has 14 amino acids. In DNA form, the CDR3 reads TGTGCCAGCAGCTTAAAACAGGGGGCGAGGGGCTACACCTTC. Residues: CASSLKQGARGYTF.

The V call is TRBV28, the J call TRBJ2-5; 11 bases are shared with TRBD2. The germline CDR1 and CDR2 sequences are MDHEN and SYDVKM. This CDR3 has 15 amino acids. The trim removed 3 bases at V and 4 bases at J, leaving 4 bases unmatched. This chain's CDR3 is CASSFGLAGGETQYF. For the CDR3, the DNA is TGTGCCAGCAGTTTCGGTCTAGCGGGAGGAGAGACCCAGTACTTC.

The chain joins TRBV28 to TRBJ1-1, with D maybe TRBD1 (5 bases). Germline CDR1 and CDR2: MDHEN and SYDVKM. V was clipped by 2 bases and J by 11 bases, with 12 bases between them. This CDR3 has 12 amino acids. CDR3 protein: CASSLGTGLAFF. Here the CDR3 DNA reads TGTGCCAGCAGTTTAGGTACAGGCCTCGCTTTCTTT.

The rearrangement uses TRBV6-6 and TRBJ1-2, with 7 nucleotides matching TRBD1. The CDR3 contains 14 residues. With V trimmed by 2 bases and J by 3 bases, 3 bases remained unmatched. Germline CDR1 reads MNHNY; CDR2 reads SVGAGI (reference sequence). The CDR3 reads CASSYPGTDYGYTF. The CDR3 DNA reads TGTGCCAGCAGTTACCCCGGGACAGACTATGGCTACACCTTC.

The chain couples TRBV6-6 to TRBJ2-3; D ambiguous. The V end was cut by 0 bases, the J end by 5 bases, with 3 bases between. The CDR3 runs to 12 residues. CDR1 is MNHNY and CDR2 is SVGAGI in the germline V gene (reference sequence). The CDR3 sequence: CASSYSRDTQYF. The CDR3 DNA is TGTGCCAGCAGTTACTCTAGAGATACGCAGTATTTT.

The V and J genes are TRBV7-6 and TRBJ2-5; TRBD1 is a possible D gene (5 bases). V lost 8 bases and J lost 5, with 15 bases in between. The V gene's germline CDR1 is SGHVS and CDR2 FNYEAQ. This CDR3 spans 13 amino acids. The CDR3 coding sequence is TGTGCCAGCGCCCTCGCAGGGTTGGAGACCCAGTACTTC. This translates into CASALAGLETQYF.

The chain links TRBV6-5 to TRBJ1-2; D may be TRBD1 (6 bases). Between the trimmed V and J ends, which lost 7 bases and 2 bases, there was a span of 11 bases. From germline, CDR1 is MNHEY and CDR2 SVGAGI. The CDR3 consists of 13 residues. CDR3 DNA sequence: TGTGCCAGCACCCGGGACATAAACTATGGCTACACCTTC. Its protein product is CASTRDINYGYTF.

The chain employs TRBV5-6 and TRBJ1-4; D not certain. The germline gives CDR1 SGHDT, CDR2 YYEEEE. V dropped 2 bases and J dropped 5 bases, with 10 bases sitting between them. The CDR3 consists of 14 residues. This chain's CDR3 is CASSLSQLNEKLFF. In nucleotides, the CDR3 is TGTGCCAGCAGCTTATCCCAGTTGAATGAAAAACTGTTTTTT.